The 9 T cell receptor beta chains given below trace back to one sample, sequenced in a study of PD-1 blockade in classical Hodgkin lymphoma (TCRdb year 2020). The protocol used for the library was the immunoSEQ multiplex PCR assay. Here the immuneACCESS table is served through TCRdb, limited to in-frame sequences with V and J called. Missing clones are a known gap in these copies; in checked studies unresolved V genes cover under half, and the rest lacks a known reason. This sample gives 50,000 or so clones in total; around nine tenths of them show up just once. Together, the top ten hold approximately 6.8% of the sample. The time point label, read with the paper, signifies: cycle 4 day 1 (C4D1), after 6 weeks of nivolumab. Every trial patient had relapsed after autologous stem cell transplantation, and cohorts A, B and C differed in prior brentuximab vedotin exposure. Source: peripheral blood mononuclear cells (PBMCs), taken before the fourth cycle of nivolumab. Source of these receptors: a human donor with classical Hodgkin lymphoma.

CDR3 region: CASSLKTTGRPTRSYNEQFF. As DNA, the CDR3 is TGTGCCAGCAGTTTAAAAACGACAGGCCGTCCAACACGGTCCTACAATGAGCAGTTCTTC. This chain uses TRBV28 with TRBJ2-1, with D perhaps matching TRBD1 (6 bases). The CDR3 is 20 residues long. CDR1 and CDR2 from the germline V gene are MDHEN and SYDVKM. V was clipped by 2 bases and J by 1 base, with 24 bases between them.

DNA of the CDR3: TGTGCCAGTAGTATTGGCCGGGACAGGGCTCAGCAGTACTTC. It encodes CASSIGRDRAQQYF. J is TRBJ2-7 and V is TRBV19, with TRBD1 matching 9 bases. The trim removed 3 bases at V and 8 bases at J, leaving 8 bases unmatched. This CDR3 contains 14 residues. The V gene's germline CDR1 is LNHDA and CDR2 SQIVND (reference sequence).

In DNA, the CDR3 is TGTGCCAGCAGTTTAGCCTTAAGGAGCGGGAGGATCGATGAGCAGTTCTTC. Translated, it gives CASSLALRSGRIDEQFF. V usage is TRBV28 and J usage is TRBJ2-1, with 9 bases fitting TRBD2. V lost 2 bases to trimming and J lost 8 bases; unmatched junction nucleotides: 13. Germline V lookup: CDR1 MDHEN, CDR2 SYDVKM. CDR3 size: 17 residues.

The CDR3 region is CASSREGGTEAFF. CDR3 nucleotide sequence: TGCGCCAGCAGTAGGGAGGGTGGCACTGAAGCTTTCTTT. The rearrangement joins TRBV10-2 to TRBJ1-1; D is ambiguous. CDR3 length: 13 amino acids. V dropped 5 bases and J dropped 4 bases, with 11 bases sitting between them. Germline-derived CDR1 and CDR2 are WSHSY and SAAADI.

The chain joins TRBV5-6 to TRBJ2-5; perhaps TRBD1 as D (5 bases). Deletions cut 4 bases from V and 2 bases from J, with 15 bases between. CDR3 length: 15 residues. The V gene's germline CDR1 is SGHDT and CDR2 YYEEEE. CDR3 bases: TGTGCCAGCAGCCCCTCACCAGGGCGGCAAGAGACCCAGTACTTC. As protein: CASSPSPGRQETQYF.

V is TRBV18 and J is TRBJ2-3, with D perhaps matching TRBD2 (5 bases). CDR3 size: 15 residues. V was cut by 2 bases and J by 0 bases, with 9 bases left in between. The germline V gene has CDR1 KGHSH and CDR2 LQKENI. The CDR3 reads CASSPGSTSTDTQYF. The CDR3 coding sequence is TGTGCCAGCTCACCAGGGAGTACTAGCACAGATACGCAGTATTTT.

The table lists this clone with a few counts. The chain is built from TRBV6-4 and TRBJ2-2; 8 bases map to TRBD1. The CDR3 totals 17 residues. CDR1 MRHNA and CDR2 SNTAGT come from the germline V gene. The V and J ends lost 0 bases and 5 bases, in that order; junction bases with no gene match: 8. The CDR3 coding sequence is TGTGCCAGCAGTGACTCTCAGAATCAGGGGGCAACCGGGGAGCTGTTTTTT. Translating gives CASSDSQNQGATGELFF.

The chain couples TRBV15 to TRBJ1-5, with D perhaps TRBD1 (5 bases). This CDR3 contains 17 residues. Germline values: CDR1 LNHNV, CDR2 YYDKDF (reference sequence). Between the trimmed V and J ends, which lost 5 bases and 2 bases, there was a span of 19 bases. The CDR3 DNA reads as TGTGCCACCAGCGGGGGGTTCCGGGTGAGCGGCAATCAGCCCCAGCATTTT. It yields the protein CATSGGFRVSGNQPQHF.

V and J are TRBV7-6 and TRBJ2-7; D possibly corresponds to TRBD1 (6 bases). This CDR3 has 16 residues. Trimming took 3 bases from V and 3 from J, leaving 18 bases between them. The germline CDR1 and CDR2 sequences are SGHVS and FNYEAQ. CDR3 DNA: TGTGCCAGCAGCTTGAATTCAGGGGCGATTTTCTACGAGCAGTACTTC. It codes for CASSLNSGAIFYEQYF.